This T cell receptor beta chain was obtained from a study of blood T cell repertoires in COVID-19. Authors' analysis steps: Amplified reference gene primers provided the basis for estimating nucleated cell counts. TCRdb's table, derived via immunoSEQ multiplex PCR, lists solely in-frame clones and lacks some. V, J and clone size are those of that table, while D and trimming were read from the DNA. The sample has about 480,000 clones; 80% to 90% are singletons. CDR1 is MNHEY, CDR2 SVGAGI, per germline. The junction had 9 bases not matched to a gene; V was cut back by 7 bases and J by 7 bases. CDR3 length equals 14 residues.

V and J are TRBV6-5 and TRBJ1-2; 10 nucleotides align to TRBD1. The TCR sequence derives from a man aged 18 to 35 with COVID-19, enrolled during active disease. Sequencing input: peripheral blood. CDR3 amino acids: CASTFLGTGVGYTF. DNA for the CDR3: TGTGCCAGCACCTTTCTCGGGACAGGGGTTGGCTACACCTTC.